Listed here are 21 T cell receptor beta chains from one sample, sequenced in a study of graft-versus-host responses after intestinal transplantation (dated by TCRdb to the early 2020s). This sample's time point label indicates: cells obtained before transplantation from donor or recipient. These receptors have no identified antigens. The library came from the immunoSEQ multiplex PCR assay. In TCRdb, the immuneACCESS table is reduced to in-frame sequences with V and J assigned. These tables do not hold every clone; where another copy was compared, an unresolved V gene accounts for under half, and the others remain unexplained. The sample has about 99,000 clones on record, about nine tenths of them singletons. The ten biggest clones cover roughly 0.069% of the sample. The sequences come from unstimulated CD8+ T cells sorted from spleen or lymph node cells, collected before transplant. These receptors all stem from a human donor who was the organ donor for an intestinal transplant.

This chain connects TRBV19 to TRBJ2-1; D possibly corresponds to TRBD1 (5 bases). Germline values: CDR1 LNHDA, CDR2 SQIVND (reference sequence). V gave up 0 bases and J gave up 5 bases, with 23 bases separating them. The CDR3 is made up of 19 amino acids. The CDR3 region has the DNA TGTGCCAGTAGTATAGATCCTACCCCCTGGGGCGGTTTTAACAATGAGCAGTTCTTC. Translated: CASSIDPTPWGGFNNEQFF.

This CDR3 reads CAWEWARQTPQGWFGDTEAFF. Here the CDR3 DNA reads TGTGCCTGGGAATGGGCGAGACAGACTCCACAGGGTTGGTTTGGCGACACTGAAGCTTTCTTT. V is TRBV30 and J is TRBJ1-1, with D perhaps matching TRBD1 (6 bases). The CDR3 loop spans 21 amino acids. V was trimmed by 5 bases and J by 3 bases, leaving 37 bases between them. Germline V gives CDR1 GTSNPN, CDR2 SVGIG (reference sequence).

The CDR3 sequence: CASSVEGPSSDEQFF. DNA of the CDR3: TGTGCCAGCAGCGTCGAAGGCCCCTCTAGCGACGAGCAGTTCTTC. The chain couples TRBV9 to TRBJ2-1; perhaps TRBD2 as D (6 bases). Germline V gene lookup returns CDR1 SGDLS and CDR2 YYNGEE. Trimming cost V 2 bases and J 10 bases, with 19 bases left between them. The CDR3 is made up of 15 amino acids.

The V and J genes are TRBV4-1 and TRBJ2-2; 9 nucleotides agree with TRBD1. V lost 4 bases and J lost 6; bases outside the gene matches: 9. Looked up from germline, CDR1 is MGHRA and CDR2 is YSYEKL. CDR3 length equals 16 residues. As DNA, the CDR3 is TGCGCCAGCAGCCTCGGGACAGGGACTTTATCCGGGGAGCTGTTTTTT. This translates into CASSLGTGTLSGELFF.

This clone was seen only once. The V gene is TRBV7-2, the J gene TRBJ2-7; 7 nucleotides agree with TRBD2. The germline V gene encodes CDR1 SGHTA and CDR2 FQGNSA. The length of the CDR3 is 11 residues. The trim removed 3 bases at V and 7 bases at J, leaving 0 bases unmatched. For the CDR3, the DNA is TGTGCCAGCAGCTTTAGCGGGGAGCAGTACTTC. It codes for CASSFSGEQYF.

The V call is TRBV5-1, the J call TRBJ1-1, with a weak D call TRBD1 (6 bases). V dropped 2 bases and J dropped 4 bases, with 15 bases sitting between them. The CDR3 is 15 amino acids. Germline lookup yields CDR1 SGHRS and CDR2 YFSETQ. Here the CDR3 DNA reads TGCGCCAGCAGCTTACTTCCAGGGGAGAGCACTGAAGCTTTCTTT. Amino acid sequence: CASSLLPGESTEAFF.

The chain is built from TRBV5-6 and TRBJ2-1, with 11 bases fitting TRBD1. Germline CDR1 reads SGHDT; CDR2 reads YYEEEE. V dropped 7 bases and J dropped 4; count of bases not matched to a gene: 1. The CDR3 extends over 13 amino acids. Here the CDR3 DNA reads TGTGCCAGCGGACAGGGGGCTTACAATGAGCAGTTCTTC. This encodes CASGQGAYNEQFF.

This chain uses TRBV2 with TRBJ2-7; 8 bases agree with TRBD1. V lost 5 bases and J lost 5; bases outside the gene matches: 11. There are 15 residues in the CDR3. The germline V gene encodes CDR1 SNHLY and CDR2 FYNNEI. CDR3 coding DNA: TGTGCCAGCAGTCGACATAGGACAGGGTTGGACGAGCAGTACTTC. Protein sequence: CASSRHRTGLDEQYF.

This chain's CDR3 is CASSLVNFTTSTDTQYF. CDR3 bases: TGTGCCAGCAGCTTAGTGAACTTCACTACCAGCACAGATACGCAGTATTTT. The genes are TRBV7-9 and TRBJ2-3, with D unresolved. V was cut by 1 base and J by 0 bases, with 14 bases left in between. Looked up from germline, CDR1 is SEHNR and CDR2 is FQNEAQ (reference sequence). The CDR3 contains 17 residues. Complete variable domain (other parts from reference TRBV7-9 and TRBJ2-3): DTGVSQNPRHKITKRGQNVTFRCDPISEHNRLYWYRQTLGQGPEFLTYFQNEAQLEKSRLLSDRFSAERPKGSFSTLEIQRTEQGDSAMYLCASSLVNFTTSTDTQYFGPGTRLTVL.

The gene calls are TRBV9 and TRBJ2-2; 8 nucleotides line up with TRBD1. CDR1 is SGDLS, CDR2 YYNGEE, per germline. The CDR3 covers 16 residues. Losses at the gene ends were 3 bases for V and 3 bases for J; bases not matched to a gene: 7. The CDR3 loop reads CASSAKDRAYTGELFF. CDR3 bases: TGTGCCAGCAGCGCCAAGGACAGGGCATACACCGGGGAGCTGTTTTTT. The variable domain in full, with the rest retrieved from reference TRBV9 and TRBJ2-2, is DSGVTQTPKHLITATGQRVTLRCSPRSGDLSVYWYQQSLDQGLQFLIQYYNGEERAKGNILERFSAQQFPDLHSELNLSSLELGDSALYFCASSAKDRAYTGELFFGEGSRLTVL.

V and J are TRBV11-2 and TRBJ1-3, with a possible D match to TRBD1 (6 bases). V lost 5 bases and J lost 4, with 15 bases in between. Germline assignment: CDR1 SGHAT and CDR2 FQNNGV. This CDR3 is 15 amino acids long. The CDR3 sequence: CASSLARGKGNTIYF. CDR3 coding DNA: TGTGCCAGCAGCCTCGCCAGGGGTAAAGGAAACACCATATATTTT.

This chain links TRBV7-9 with TRBJ2-1; a possible D gene is TRBD2 (5 bases). Trimming took off 3 bases at V and 1 base at J, with 7 bases between the two ends. The CDR3 totals 14 residues. Germline CDR1 reads SEHNR; CDR2 reads FQNEAQ (reference sequence). CDR3 loop: CASSFPGSYNEQFF. The CDR3 DNA is TGTGCCAGCAGCTTCCCGGGGTCCTACAATGAGCAGTTCTTC. The variable domain in full, completed from reference TRBV7-9 and TRBJ2-1, reads DTGVSQNPRHKITKRGQNVTFRCDPISEHNRLYWYRQTLGQGPEFLTYFQNEAQLEKSRLLSDRFSAERPKGSFSTLEIQRTEQGDSAMYLCASSFPGSYNEQFFGPGTRLTVL.

The rearrangement links TRBV6-4 to TRBJ2-3; D is perhaps TRBD1 (6 bases). V gave up 6 bases and J gave up 2 bases, with 15 bases separating them. Per the germline V gene, CDR1 is MRHNA and CDR2 is SNTAGT. This CDR3 spans 15 amino acids. The CDR3 DNA sequence: TGTGCCAGCAGCCCCGGGACACCCAACACAGATACGCAGTATTTT. This codes for CASSPGTPNTDTQYF.

The chain uses TRBV2 and TRBJ2-7, with a tentative D call TRBD2 (5 bases). The CDR3 is made up of 16 amino acids. V lost 8 bases and J lost 3, with 23 bases in between. Germline-derived CDR1 and CDR2 are SNHLY and FYNNEI. The chain's CDR3 is CASLVTPDGGRYEQYF. For the CDR3, the DNA is TGTGCCAGCTTGGTGACACCTGATGGAGGCCGCTACGAGCAGTACTTC. The complete variable domain, with remaining parts taken from reference TRBV2 and TRBJ2-7, reads EPEVTQTPSHQVTQMGQEVILRCVPISNHLYFYWYRQILGQKVEFLVSFYNNEISEKSEIFDDQFSVERPDGSNFTLKIRSTKLEDSAMYFCASLVTPDGGRYEQYFGPGTRLTVT.

This rearrangement joins TRBV4-1 to TRBJ2-2; TRBD2 matches at 12 bases. The V and J ends lost 4 bases and 6 bases, in that order; junction bases with no gene match: 12. The CDR3 length is 18 residues. Germline V CDR1 and CDR2: MGHRA, YSYEKL. The CDR3 loop is CASSLLRTSGIGSGELFF. The CDR3 coding sequence is TGCGCCAGCAGCCTCCTCAGGACTAGCGGGATAGGCTCCGGGGAGCTGTTTTTT.

This clone was seen just once. The V and J genes are TRBV9 and TRBJ1-3, with unresolved D. Trimming cost V 3 bases and J 3 bases, with 22 bases left between them. Germline V lookup: CDR1 SGDLS, CDR2 YYNGEE. The CDR3 consists of 18 residues. The CDR3: CASSAQSWAGGGGNTIYF. The DNA for the CDR3 is TGTGCCAGCAGCGCTCAGAGTTGGGCAGGCGGAGGTGGAAACACCATATATTTT.

The chain links TRBV7-9 to TRBJ2-5; 8 nucleotides line up with TRBD2. Looked up from germline, CDR1 is SEHNR and CDR2 is FQNEAQ (reference sequence). The junction had 8 bases not matched to a gene; V was cut back by 6 bases and J by 5 bases. The CDR3 has 14 residues. Here the CDR3 DNA reads TGTGCCAGCAGGTCCCGGGGGGGCTGGGAGACCCAGTACTTC. The encoded protein is CASRSRGGWETQYF.

The chain employs TRBV10-2 and TRBJ2-3; tentatively, D is TRBD1 (6 bases). Germline CDR1 is WSHSY and CDR2 is SAAADI. The CDR3 consists of 13 residues. The ends were cut back, 10 bases at V and 1 base at J, with 12 bases in the middle. The CDR3 nucleotides are TGCGCCACCTCGGGACACCGCACAGATACGCAGTATTTT. Translating it yields CATSGHRTDTQYF.

The rearrangement links TRBV28 to TRBJ2-3; D perhaps matches TRBD1 (6 bases). This CDR3 spans 10 amino acids. CDR1 MDHEN and CDR2 SYDVKM come from the germline V gene. V lost 6 bases to trimming and J lost 8 bases, with 6 bases between them. In nucleotides, the CDR3 is TGTGCCAGCAGCAGGGGTACGCAGTATTTT. This encodes CASSRGTQYF.

This chain links TRBV9 with TRBJ2-3, with a possible D match to TRBD1 (6 bases). From germline, CDR1 is SGDLS and CDR2 YYNGEE. The CDR3 loop spans 14 amino acids. V gave up 4 bases and J gave up 5 bases, with 14 bases separating them. The CDR3 region is CASSRLQDRDTQYF. The CDR3 DNA is TGTGCCAGCAGCAGACTCCAGGACAGAGATACGCAGTATTTT.

V usage is TRBV5-1 and J usage is TRBJ2-3; a weak D match, TRBD1 (7 bases). V was cut by 3 bases and J by 5 bases, with 13 bases left in between. This CDR3 comprises 14 residues. Looked up from germline, CDR1 is SGHRS and CDR2 is YFSETQ. CDR3 sequence: CASSSGDREDTQYF. CDR3 bases: TGCGCCAGCAGCTCGGGAGACAGGGAAGATACGCAGTATTTT.